This T cell receptor (beta chain) was captured by sequencing in a study of cytomegalovirus exposure and HLA in healthy donors. The CDR3 runs to 14 residues. Trimming shortened V by 5 bases and J by 1 base, and 12 bases separated the two germline ends. Germline V CDR1 and CDR2: MNHNY, SVGAGI (reference sequence). The study ran its PCR with 60 Vbeta and 13 Jbeta primers. Repertoires were generated with immunoSEQ multiplex PCR, while TCRdb's copy carries only in-frame clones and drops some. This table holds 140,000 to 150,000 clones, less than 85% found once. The TCR comes from a man aged 35 to 55 in good health and CMV-seronegative. V is TRBV6-6 and J is TRBJ2-7; D is ambiguous. The sample taken for sequencing was PBMCs. The CDR3 DNA reads as TGTGCCAGCAGTCCCACGACTGATTCCTACGAGCAGTACTTC. Protein sequence: CASSPTTDSYEQYF.